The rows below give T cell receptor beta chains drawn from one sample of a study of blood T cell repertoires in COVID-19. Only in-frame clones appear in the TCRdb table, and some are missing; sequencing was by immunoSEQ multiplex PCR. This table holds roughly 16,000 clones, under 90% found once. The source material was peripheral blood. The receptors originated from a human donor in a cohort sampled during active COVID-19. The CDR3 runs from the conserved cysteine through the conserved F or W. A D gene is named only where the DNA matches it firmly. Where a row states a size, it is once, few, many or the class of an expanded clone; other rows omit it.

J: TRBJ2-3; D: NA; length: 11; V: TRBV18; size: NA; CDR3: CASPRTDTQYF; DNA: TGTGCCAGCCCTAGGACAGATACGCAGTATTTT
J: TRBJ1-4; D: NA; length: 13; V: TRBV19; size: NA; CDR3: CASSRSGLEKLFF; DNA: TGTGCCAGTAGTAGATCGGGACTGGAAAAACTGTTTTTT
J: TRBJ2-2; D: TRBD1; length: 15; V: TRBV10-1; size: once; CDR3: CASSSGQANTGELFF; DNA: TGCGCCAGCAGTTCGGGACAGGCGAACACCGGGGAGCTGTTTTTT
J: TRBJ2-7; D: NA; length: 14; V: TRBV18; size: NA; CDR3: CASSPGLPGYEQYF; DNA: TGTGCCAGCTCACCTGGACTCCCAGGCTACGAGCAGTACTTC
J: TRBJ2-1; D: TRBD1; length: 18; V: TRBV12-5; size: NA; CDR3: CASGSGQGLVAGYNEQFF; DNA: TGTGCTAGTGGTTCGGGACAGGGGTTGGTAGCGGGGTACAATGAGCAGTTCTTC
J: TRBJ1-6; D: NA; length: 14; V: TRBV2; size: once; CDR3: CASSAETPNSPLHF; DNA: TGTGCCAGCAGTGCGGAGACTCCTAATTCACCCCTCCACTTT
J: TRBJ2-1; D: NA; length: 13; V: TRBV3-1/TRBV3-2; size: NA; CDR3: CASSQAMGLEQFF; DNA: TGTGCCAGCAGCCAAGCAATGGGACTCGAGCAGTTCTTC
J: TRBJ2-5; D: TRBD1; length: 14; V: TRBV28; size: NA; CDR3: CASSPTGGQETQYF; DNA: TGTGCCAGCAGTCCCACAGGGGGCCAAGAGACCCAGTACTTC
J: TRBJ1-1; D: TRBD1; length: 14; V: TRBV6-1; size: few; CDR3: CASSEYTGVTEAFF; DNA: TGTGCCAGCAGTGAATATACAGGGGTTACTGAAGCTTTCTTT
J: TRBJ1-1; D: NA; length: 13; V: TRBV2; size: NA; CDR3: CASSYYTSGEAFF; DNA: TGTGCCAGCAGTTATTATACTTCGGGTGAAGCTTTCTTT
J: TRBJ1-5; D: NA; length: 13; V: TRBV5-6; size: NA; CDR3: CASSHGHNQPQHF; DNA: TGTGCCAGCAGCCACGGACACAATCAGCCCCAGCATTTT
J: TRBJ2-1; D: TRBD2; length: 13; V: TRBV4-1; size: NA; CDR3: CASSQDQSGTHFF; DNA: TGCGCCAGCAGCCAAGATCAGAGCGGGACCCACTTCTTC
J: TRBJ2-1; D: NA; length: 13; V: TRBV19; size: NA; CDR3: CASSIDLLSEQFF; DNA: TGTGCCAGTAGTATAGATCTACTATCCGAGCAGTTCTTC
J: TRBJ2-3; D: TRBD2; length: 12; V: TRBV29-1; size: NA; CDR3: CAVTSGRDTQYF; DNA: TGCGCCGTGACTAGCGGGAGAGATACGCAGTATTTT
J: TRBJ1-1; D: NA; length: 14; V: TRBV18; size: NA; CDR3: CASSQTAWDTEAFF; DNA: TGTGCCAGCTCACAAACAGCTTGGGACACTGAAGCTTTCTTT
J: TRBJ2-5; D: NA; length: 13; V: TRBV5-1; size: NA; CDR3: CASSRQVRETQYF; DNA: TGCGCCAGCAGCCGACAGGTGCGGGAGACCCAGTACTTC
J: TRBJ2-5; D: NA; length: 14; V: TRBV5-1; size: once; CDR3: CASSSGTHQETQYF; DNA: TGCGCCAGCAGTTCCGGGACACACCAAGAGACCCAGTACTTC
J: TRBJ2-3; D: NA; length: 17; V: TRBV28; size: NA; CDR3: CASSPSLGGAQTDTQYF; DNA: TGTGCCAGCAGCCCTTCCCTGGGGGGGGCGCAGACAGATACGCAGTATTTT
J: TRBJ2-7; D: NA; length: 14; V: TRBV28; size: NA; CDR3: CASSFGRARYEQYF; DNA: TGTGCCAGCAGTTTTGGCAGGGCGAGGTACGAGCAGTACTTC
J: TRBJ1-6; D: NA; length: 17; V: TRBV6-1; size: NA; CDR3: CASSEGLTGRLNSPLHF; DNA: TGTGCCAGCAGTGAAGGACTAACAGGGCGTTTAAATTCACCCCTCCACTTT
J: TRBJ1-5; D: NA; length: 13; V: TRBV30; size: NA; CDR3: CAWSPSYNQPQHF; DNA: TGTGCCTGGAGTCCCAGTTACAATCAGCCCCAGCATTTT
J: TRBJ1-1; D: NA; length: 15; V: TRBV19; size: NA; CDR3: CASTSKYSMNTEAFF; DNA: TGTGCCAGTACCTCTAAATACAGTATGAACACTGAAGCTTTCTTT
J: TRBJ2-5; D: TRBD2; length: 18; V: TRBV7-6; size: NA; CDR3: CASTYLGTSGRGGKTQYF; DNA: TGTGCCAGCACCTATCTCGGGACTAGCGGGAGAGGGGGAAAGACCCAGTACTTC